This record concerns one T cell receptor beta chain sequence. Its antigen is unknown. Base quality data are lacking; no much larger clone is found one base away. CDR1 and CDR2 (SGHNT, YYREEE) derive from the germline V gene (reference sequence). Relative to germline, V is missing 0 bases and J is missing 6 bases, with 6 bases of the junction outside any gene match. From the cysteine up to the phenylalanine, the CDR3 has a length of 15 residues. CDR3 DNA is the only sequence kept; it has 45 bases, read in frame from the first base. The data were taken from a study of CD8+CD57+ T cells in acquired aplastic anemia (dated by TCRdb to the late 2010s). About the investigation overall: A mean of about 3 ug of DNA, ranging from roughly 0.2 to 30 ug, was extracted from sorted CD4+ and CD8+ cells. For healthy donor samples, the average read count was about 10 million for CD4+ cells and 11 million to 13 million for CD8+ cells. Beyond this particular receptor, the publication reports: Around 27 CD8+ CDR3 sequences were found in both patients and controls but appeared to be highly expressed in patients and within the immunodominant clones of the patients. CD8+ Simpson's diversity did not differ significantly between patients and healthy controls (P=0.060).

Genomic DNA served as template for TCR beta VDJ combination and CDR3 sequence profiling. TCR repertoire sequencing was run on an Illumina HiSeq 2000. Concerning the study's data processing: Repertoires were assessed using TRBV/TRBJ rearrangement plots, CDR3 size and DJ length profiles, and Simpson's diversity index. Whichever DNA sequence was most abundant in the deep sequencing data was defined as the immunodominant clone. CDR3 amino acid sequences were checked for sharing between subjects and were compared against published repertoires and the VDJdb database. TCRdb itself trimmed the public reads at Q25 with fastp, ran MiXCR and retained productive beta chains. Under each unique CDR3 protein, matching rows form one entry showing the most common genes and DNA. The V and J calls follow TCRdb's processing rather than the paper's. This sample is represented by some 130,000 distinct CDR3 sequences; about 46% of them were singletons. The ten largest clonotypes hold about 2.5% of the sample.

In this study, sorted CD4+ and CD8+ T cells from the blood of healthy subjects and of severe aplastic anemia patients had their TCR repertoires deep-sequenced. Ficoll-Paque density gradient centrifugation was used to isolate peripheral blood mononuclear cells. Before DNA extraction, CD4+ and CD8+ T cells were sorted with FACS or magnetic beads. Specimen: sorted CD4+, CD8+, or CD8+CD57+ T cells (not recorded which) from PBMCs. In this chain, TRBV5-4 is recombined with TRBJ2-1, with 7 bases in between that match TRBD1. This sequence originates from a human donor in good health, serving as a control. Here the CDR3 is given as CASSLERGRVNEQFF. Read as DNA, the sequence is TGTGCCAGCAGCTTGGAAAGGGGGCGCGTCAATGAGCAGTTCTTC.